This T cell receptor beta chain came from a study of molecular identifiers for immune sequencing clone quantification. Ten or more counts support this clonotype. Its antigen remains unknown. TCRdb re-analysed the PCR reads in MiXCR, keeping a single row per CDR3 protein. Of about 36,000 distinct CDR3 sequences in the sample, 15% to 20% were seen once. CDR1 SGDLS and CDR2 YYNGEE come from the germline V gene. Trimming pared 0 bases from V and 6 bases from J, leaving 6 bases between. This CDR3 is 13 amino acids long. Study-wide findings and caveats: Clones above 20 RNA copies contained over 99% of effector molecules and under 1% of naive molecules.

Input material: naive CD8+ T cells from blood, with Jurkat cell RNA spiked in. Subset here: FACS-sorted CD8+CD4-CCR7+CD45RA+ naive T cells. The chain couples TRBV9 to TRBJ2-2; D is unresolved. This receptor was taken from a human donor in good health. Some libraries in this study had Jurkat cell RNA spiked in. The CDR3 DNA reads as TGTGCCAGCAGCGTAGGGGATTCCGGGGAGCTGTTTTTT. It encodes CASSVGDSGELFF.